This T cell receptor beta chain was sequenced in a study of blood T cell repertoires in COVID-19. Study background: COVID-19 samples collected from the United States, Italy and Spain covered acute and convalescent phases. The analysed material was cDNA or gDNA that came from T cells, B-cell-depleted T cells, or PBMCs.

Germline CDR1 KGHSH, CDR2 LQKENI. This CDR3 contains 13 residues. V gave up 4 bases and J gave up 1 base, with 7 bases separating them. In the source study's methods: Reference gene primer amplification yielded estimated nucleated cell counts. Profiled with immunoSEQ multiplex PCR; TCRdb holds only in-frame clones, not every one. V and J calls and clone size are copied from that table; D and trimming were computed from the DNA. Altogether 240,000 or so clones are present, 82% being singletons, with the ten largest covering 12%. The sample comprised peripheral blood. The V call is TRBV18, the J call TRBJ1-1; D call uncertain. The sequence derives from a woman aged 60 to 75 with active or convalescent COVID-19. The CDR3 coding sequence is TGTGCCAGCTCACTGGCCCAGAACACTGAAGCTTTCTTT. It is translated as CASSLAQNTEAFF. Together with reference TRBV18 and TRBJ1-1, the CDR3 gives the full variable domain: NAGVMQNPRHLVRRRGQEARLRCSPMKGHSHVYWYRQLPEEGLKFMVYLQKENIIDESGMPKERFSAEFPKEGPSILRIQQVVRGDSAAYFCASSLAQNTEAFFGQGTRLTVV.